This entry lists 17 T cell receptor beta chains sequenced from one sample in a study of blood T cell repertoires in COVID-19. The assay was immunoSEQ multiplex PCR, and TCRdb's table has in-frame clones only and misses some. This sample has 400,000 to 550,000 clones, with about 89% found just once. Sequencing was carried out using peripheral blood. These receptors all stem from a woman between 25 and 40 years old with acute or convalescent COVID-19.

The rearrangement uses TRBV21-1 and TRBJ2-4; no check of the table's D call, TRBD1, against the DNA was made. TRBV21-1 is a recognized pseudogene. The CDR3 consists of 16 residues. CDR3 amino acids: CASSKPQLTQVNIQYF. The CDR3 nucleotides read TGTGCCAGCAGCAAACCCCAACTCACACAGGTAAACATTCAGTACTTC.

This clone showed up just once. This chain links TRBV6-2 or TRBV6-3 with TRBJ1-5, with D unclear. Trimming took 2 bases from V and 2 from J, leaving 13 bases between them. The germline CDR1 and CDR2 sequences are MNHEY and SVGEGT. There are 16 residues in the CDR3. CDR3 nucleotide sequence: TGTGCCAGCAGTTACGGCAGGACTGATGGCAATCAGCCCCAGCATTTT. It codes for CASSYGRTDGNQPQHF.

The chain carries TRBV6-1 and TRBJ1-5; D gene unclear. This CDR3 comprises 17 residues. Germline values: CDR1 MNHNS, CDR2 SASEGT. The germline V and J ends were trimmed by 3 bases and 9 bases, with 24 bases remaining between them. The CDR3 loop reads CASSEMDSTPMIWPQHF. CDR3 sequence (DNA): TGTGCCAGCAGTGAGATGGACTCGACCCCTATGATTTGGCCCCAGCATTTT.

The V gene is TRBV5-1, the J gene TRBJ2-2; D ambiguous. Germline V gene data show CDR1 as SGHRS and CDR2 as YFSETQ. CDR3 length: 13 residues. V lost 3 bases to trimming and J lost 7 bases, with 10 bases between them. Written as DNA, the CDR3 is TGCGCCAGCAGCTCCGGTAGTAACGGGGAGCTGTTTTTT. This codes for CASSSGSNGELFF.

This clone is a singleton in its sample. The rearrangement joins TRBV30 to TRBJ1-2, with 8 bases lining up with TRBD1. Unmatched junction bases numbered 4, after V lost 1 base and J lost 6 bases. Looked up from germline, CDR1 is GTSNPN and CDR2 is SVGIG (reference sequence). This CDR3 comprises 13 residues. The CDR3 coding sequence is TGTGCCTGGAGTGAGACAGGGGTTGATGGCTACACCTTC. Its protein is CAWSETGVDGYTF. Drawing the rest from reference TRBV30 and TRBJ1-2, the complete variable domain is SQTIHQWPATLVQPVGSPLSLECTVEGTSNPNLYWYRQAAGRGLQLLFYSVGIGQISSEVPQNLSASRPQDRQFILSSKKLLLSDSGFYLCAWSETGVDGYTFGSGTRLTVV.

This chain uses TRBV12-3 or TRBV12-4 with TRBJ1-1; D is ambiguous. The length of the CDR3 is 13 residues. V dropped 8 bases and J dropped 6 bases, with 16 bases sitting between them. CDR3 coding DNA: TGTGCCAGCTCCTTTTCGGGGTCCCCTGAAGCTTTCTTT. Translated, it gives CASSFSGSPEAFF.

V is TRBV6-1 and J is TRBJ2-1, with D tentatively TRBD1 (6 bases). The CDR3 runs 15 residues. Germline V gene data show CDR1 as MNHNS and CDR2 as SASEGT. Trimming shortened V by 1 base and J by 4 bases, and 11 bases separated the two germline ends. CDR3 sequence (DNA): TGTGCCAGCAGTGAAGTAAACAGGGTTTACAATGAGCAGTTCTTC. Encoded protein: CASSEVNRVYNEQFF.

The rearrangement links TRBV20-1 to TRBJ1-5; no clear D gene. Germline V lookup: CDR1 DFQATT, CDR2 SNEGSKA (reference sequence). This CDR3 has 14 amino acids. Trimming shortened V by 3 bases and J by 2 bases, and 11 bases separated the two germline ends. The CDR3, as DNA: TGCAGTGCTAGTCTTAGTGCGGGCAATCAGCCCCAGCATTTT. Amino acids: CSASLSAGNQPQHF.

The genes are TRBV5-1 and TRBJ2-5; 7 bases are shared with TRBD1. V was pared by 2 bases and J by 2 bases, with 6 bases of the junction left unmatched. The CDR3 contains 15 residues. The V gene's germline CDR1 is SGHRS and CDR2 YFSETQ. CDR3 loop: CASSLSGQEQETQYF. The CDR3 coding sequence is TGCGCCAGCAGCTTATCCGGACAGGAACAAGAGACCCAGTACTTC.

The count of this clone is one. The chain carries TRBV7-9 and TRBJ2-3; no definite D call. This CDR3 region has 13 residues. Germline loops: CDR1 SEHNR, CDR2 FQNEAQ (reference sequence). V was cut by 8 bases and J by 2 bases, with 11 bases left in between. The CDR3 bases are TGTGCCAGCCTAGGATCTCTCACAGATACGCAGTATTTT. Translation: CASLGSLTDTQYF.

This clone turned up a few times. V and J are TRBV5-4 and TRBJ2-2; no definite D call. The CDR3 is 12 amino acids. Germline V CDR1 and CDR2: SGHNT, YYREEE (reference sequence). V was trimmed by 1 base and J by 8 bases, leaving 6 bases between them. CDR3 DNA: TGTGCCAGCAGCTTGCGTTCGGGGGAGCTGTTTTTT. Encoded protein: CASSLRSGELFF.

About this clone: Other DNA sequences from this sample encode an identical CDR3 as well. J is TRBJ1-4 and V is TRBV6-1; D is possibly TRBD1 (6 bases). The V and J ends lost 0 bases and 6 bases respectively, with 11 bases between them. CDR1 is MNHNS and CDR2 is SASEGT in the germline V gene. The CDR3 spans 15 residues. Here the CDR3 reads CASSEAGGFDEKLFF. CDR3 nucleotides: TGTGCCAGCAGTGAAGCAGGGGGATTTGATGAAAAACTGTTTTTT.

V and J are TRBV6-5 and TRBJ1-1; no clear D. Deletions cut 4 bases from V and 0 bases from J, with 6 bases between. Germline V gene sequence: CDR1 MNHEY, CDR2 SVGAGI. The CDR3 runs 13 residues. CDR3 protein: CASSSRVNTEAFF. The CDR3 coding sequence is TGTGCCAGCAGTTCGAGGGTGAACACTGAAGCTTTCTTT.

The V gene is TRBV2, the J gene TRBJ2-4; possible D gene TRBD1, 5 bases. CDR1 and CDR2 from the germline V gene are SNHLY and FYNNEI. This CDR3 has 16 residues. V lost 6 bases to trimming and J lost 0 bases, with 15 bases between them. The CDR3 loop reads CASRGEQMLAKNIQYF. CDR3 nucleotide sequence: TGTGCCAGCAGAGGGGAACAGATGCTAGCCAAAAACATTCAGTACTTC.

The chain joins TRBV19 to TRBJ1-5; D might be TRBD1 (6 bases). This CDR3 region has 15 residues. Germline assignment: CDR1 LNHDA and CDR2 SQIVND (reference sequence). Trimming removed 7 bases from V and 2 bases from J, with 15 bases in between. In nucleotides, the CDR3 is TGTGCCAGTACCACCACAGGGATTGGCAATCAGCCCCAGCATTTT. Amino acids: CASTTTGIGNQPQHF.

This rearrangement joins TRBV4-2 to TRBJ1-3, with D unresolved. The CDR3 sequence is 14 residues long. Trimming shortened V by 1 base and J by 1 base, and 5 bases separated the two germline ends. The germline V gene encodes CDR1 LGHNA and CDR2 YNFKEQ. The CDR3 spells CASSQGHSGNTIYF. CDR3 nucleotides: TGTGCCAGCAGCCAAGGACATTCTGGAAACACCATATATTTT.

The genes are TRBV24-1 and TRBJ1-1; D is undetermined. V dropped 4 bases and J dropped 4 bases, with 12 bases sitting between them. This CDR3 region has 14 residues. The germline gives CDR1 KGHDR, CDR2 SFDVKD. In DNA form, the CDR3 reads TGTGCCACCAGTGAGGCACCCCCGGGCACTGAAGCTTTCTTT. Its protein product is CATSEAPPGTEAFF.